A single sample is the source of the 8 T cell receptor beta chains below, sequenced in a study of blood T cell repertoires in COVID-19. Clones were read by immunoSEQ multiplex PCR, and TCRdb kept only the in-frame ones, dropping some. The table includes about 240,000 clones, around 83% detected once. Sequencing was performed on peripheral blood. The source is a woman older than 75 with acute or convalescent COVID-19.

CDR3 bases: TGTGCCAGCAGTTTTGGGGACTCTCTTTCCTACGAGCAGTACTTC. Translated: CASSFGDSLSYEQYF. The chain joins TRBV28 to TRBJ2-7, with D perhaps matching TRBD2 (6 bases). V dropped 3 bases and J dropped 1 base, with 13 bases sitting between them. The CDR3 loop spans 15 amino acids. Germline-derived CDR1 and CDR2 are MDHEN and SYDVKM.

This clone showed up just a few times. The CDR3: CASSSTTGRMNTEAFF. CDR3 nucleotide sequence: TGTGCCAGCAGTTCCACGACAGGGAGAATGAACACTGAAGCTTTCTTT. The rearrangement links TRBV5-4 to TRBJ1-1, with 7 bases identical to TRBD1. This CDR3 contains 16 residues. J gave up 0 bases and V 5 bases, and 10 bases lay outside the gene matches. CDR1 and CDR2 (germline): SGHNT, YYREEE (reference sequence).

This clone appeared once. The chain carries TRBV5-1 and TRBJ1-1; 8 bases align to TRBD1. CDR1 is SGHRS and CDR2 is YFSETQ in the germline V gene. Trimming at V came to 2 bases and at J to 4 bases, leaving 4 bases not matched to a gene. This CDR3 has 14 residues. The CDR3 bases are TGCGCCAGCAGCTTCGGACAGGGAGTCACTGAAGCTTTCTTT. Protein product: CASSFGQGVTEAFF.

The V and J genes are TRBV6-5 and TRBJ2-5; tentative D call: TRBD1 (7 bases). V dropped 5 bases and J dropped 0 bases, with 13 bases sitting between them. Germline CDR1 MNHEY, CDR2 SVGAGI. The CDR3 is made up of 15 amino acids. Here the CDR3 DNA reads TGTGCCAGCAGTAGGGGGGACAGCTACCAAGAGACCCAGTACTTC. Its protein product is CASSRGDSYQETQYF.

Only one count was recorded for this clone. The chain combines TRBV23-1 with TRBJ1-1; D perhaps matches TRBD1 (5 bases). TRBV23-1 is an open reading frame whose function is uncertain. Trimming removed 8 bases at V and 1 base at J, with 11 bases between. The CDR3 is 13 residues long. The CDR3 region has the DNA TGCGCCAGCCGCGGCAGGGAGAACACTGAAGCTTTCTTT. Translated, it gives CASRGRENTEAFF.

The CDR3 bases are TGTGCCAGCAGCTCCCTATCCGGGACAGCGGTCTACGAGCAGTACTTC. Translation: CASSSLSGTAVYEQYF. V and J are TRBV11-2 and TRBJ2-7; 7 bases map to TRBD1. CDR1 and CDR2 from the germline V gene are SGHAT and FQNNGV. The CDR3 is 16 amino acids. Trimming cost V 4 bases and J 3 bases; bases outside gene matches: 12.

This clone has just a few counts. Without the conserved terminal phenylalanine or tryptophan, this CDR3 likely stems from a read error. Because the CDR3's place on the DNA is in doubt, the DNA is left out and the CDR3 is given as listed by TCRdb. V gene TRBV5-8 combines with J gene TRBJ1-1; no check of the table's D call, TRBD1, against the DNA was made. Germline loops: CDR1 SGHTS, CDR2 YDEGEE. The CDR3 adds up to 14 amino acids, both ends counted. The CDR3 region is CASSSNTGTRTLKE.

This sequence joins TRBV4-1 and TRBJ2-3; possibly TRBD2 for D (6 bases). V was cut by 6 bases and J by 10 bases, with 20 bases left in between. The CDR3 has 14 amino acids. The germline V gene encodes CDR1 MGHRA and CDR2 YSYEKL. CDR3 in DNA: TGCGCCAGCAGTCGCCGGGACTCCCTTAGCGCGCAGTATTTT. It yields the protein CASSRRDSLSAQYF.